This TCR beta chain originates from a study of blood T cell repertoires in COVID-19 (dated by TCRdb to the early 2020s). Some background on the complete study: The collaborator samples originated in the United States, Italy and Spain and spanned the acute and convalescent phases of COVID-19. Sample metadata almost always included a de-identified subject ID, COVID-19 status, age in years and sex. The material from the prospective study consisted of cDNA or gDNA derived from T cells, B-cell-depleted T cells, or PBMCs. Where available, HLA class I and class II types were obtained from metadata supplied by the sample provider rather than from assay-based typing. The repertoires were released in a freely available public database meant as a resource for research on the immune response to SARS-CoV-2. Deeply sampled blood TCRbeta repertoires from subjects exposed to, actively infected with, or recovered from COVID-19 were included in the dataset. The samples were drawn from two sources: the first 160 participants of the ongoing ImmuneRACE study, and 950 to 1,500 subjects contributed by 6 global collaborators. Findings and caveats that apply to the study as a whole: Clinical and demographic metadata were provided uncurated, with the amount varying by source and participant.

The immunoSEQ Assay, a bias-controlled multiplex PCR, was used to amplify TCRbeta CDR3 regions from genomic DNA. The paper's data handling went like this. The number of nucleated cells in each sample was estimated by amplification of reference gene primers within the assay. To quantify the absolute abundance of each unique TCRbeta CDR3 rearrangement, sequence reads were collapsed and filtered. Productive Simpson clonality was computed per sample as the square root of Simpson's diversity index over productive rearrangements. Held by TCRdb, this immuneACCESS table contains in-frame sequences only and omits some clones. Under half of the omission traces to an unresolved V gene where checked; the cause of the rest is unknown. V, J and clone size were drawn from that table, and D and trimming were deduced from the DNA. This sample comprises roughly 200,000 clones, nearly 90% of them detected only once. The ten largest clonotypes hold approximately 12% of the sample.

Samples from volunteer blood donors who had recovered from COVID-19 were contributed by a second Seattle source. Whole blood was collected in K2EDTA tubes by collaborating institutions according to the institutions' own protocols. For TCRbeta analysis, collaborators shipped samples in one of three forms: frozen whole blood, isolated PBMCs, or DNA extracted from either of those sample types. At the junction V is shortened by 2 bases and J by 7 bases, with 5 bases in between. The CDR3 measures 11 amino acids from cysteine to phenylalanine. The sequence is cut down to CDR3 DNA, 33 bases in frame from base 1. CDR1 and CDR2 (MNHNS, SASEGT) derive from the germline V gene. In this sample, this clone turned up a few times. Its antigen target is currently unknown. No much larger clone is present one base from it, and per-base qualities are unavailable.

This TCR was sampled from a woman aged 18-29 years who had recovered from COVID-19. The V and J segments used are TRBV6-1 and TRBJ2-5; the D gene cannot be resolved reliably. Sequenced material: peripheral blood. The CDR3 region reads CASSEFRTQYF. The nucleotide sequence reads TGTGCCAGCAGTGAATTCCGGACCCAGTACTTC.